Detailed here is one T cell receptor (beta chain). The CDR3 extends over 12 amino acids. The V end lost 7 bases, the J end lost 5 bases, and 12 bases lay between the germline ends. Germline CDR1 and CDR2: GTSNPN and SVGIG (reference sequence). This entry belongs to a study of blood T cell repertoires in COVID-19. The overall study: The United States, Italy and Spain provided the acute and convalescent COVID-19 samples.

Here immunoSEQ multiplex PCR was the method, and the copy in TCRdb shows in-frame clones only, minus some. The sample consists of roughly 30,000 clones, about 85% of them appearing once. Sequenced material: peripheral blood. This sequence joins TRBV30 and TRBJ1-5, with unresolved D. This TCR came from a human donor with acute or convalescent COVID-19. The donor label of this sample is uncertain. The CDR3 DNA is TGTGCCTACTCCCATACGGATCAGCCCCAGCATTTT. Encoded protein: CAYSHTDQPQHF. Supplemented by reference TRBV30 and TRBJ1-5, the full variable domain reads SQTIHQWPATLVQPVGSPLSLECTVEGTSNPNLYWYRQAAGRGLQLLFYSVGIGQISSEVPQNLSASRPQDRQFILSSKKLLLSDSGFYLCAYSHTDQPQHFGDGTRLSIL.